What follows are 2 T cell receptor beta chains derived from one specimen sequenced in a study of blood T cell repertoires in COVID-19. TCRdb's table, derived via immunoSEQ multiplex PCR, lists solely in-frame clones and lacks some. The profile shows some 110,000 clones, 82% of them singletons. The sample consisted of peripheral blood. The receptors here all came from a man between 60 and 75 years old with acute or convalescent COVID-19.

V is TRBV28 and J is TRBJ2-3; 8 bases are a match to TRBD1. J was trimmed by 5 bases and V by 5 bases; bases with no gene match: 6. The CDR3 contains 14 residues. Germline V gene lookup returns CDR1 MDHEN and CDR2 SYDVKM. The CDR3 DNA reads TGTGCCAGCAGTCGCAGGGGGCAACTAGATACGCAGTATTTT. Translated: CASSRRGQLDTQYF.

The chain combines TRBV27 with TRBJ2-7; 9 bases are shared with TRBD2. Germline V gene lookup returns CDR1 MNHEY and CDR2 SMNVEV (reference sequence). The V and J ends lost 5 bases and 2 bases, in that order; junction bases with no gene match: 10. The CDR3 runs 16 residues. The CDR3 sequence is CASSIRLAEIAYEQYF. The CDR3 bases are TGTGCCAGCAGTATACGACTAGCGGAGATAGCCTACGAGCAGTACTTC.